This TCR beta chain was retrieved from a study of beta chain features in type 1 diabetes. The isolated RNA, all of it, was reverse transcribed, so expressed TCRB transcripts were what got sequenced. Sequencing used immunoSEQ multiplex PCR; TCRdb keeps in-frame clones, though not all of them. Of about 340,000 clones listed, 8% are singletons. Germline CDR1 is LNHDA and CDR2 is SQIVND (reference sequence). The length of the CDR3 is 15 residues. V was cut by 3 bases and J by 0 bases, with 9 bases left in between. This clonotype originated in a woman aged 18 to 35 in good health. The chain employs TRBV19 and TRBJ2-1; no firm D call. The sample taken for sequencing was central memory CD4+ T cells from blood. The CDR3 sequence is CASSMRTFSYNEQFF. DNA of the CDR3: TGTGCCAGTAGTATGAGAACTTTCTCCTACAATGAGCAGTTCTTC. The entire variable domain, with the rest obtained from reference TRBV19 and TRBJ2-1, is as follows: DGGITQSPKYLFRKEGQNVTLSCEQNLNHDAMYWYRQDPGQGLRLIYYSQIVNDFQKGDIAEGYSVSREKKESFPLTVTSAQKNPTAFYLCASSMRTFSYNEQFFGPGTRLTVL.